Each of the 23 T cell receptor beta chains below was sequenced from the same sample in a study of cytomegalovirus exposure and HLA in healthy donors. Vbeta (60) and Jbeta (13) primers were used in the PCR. Sequencing was performed with immunoSEQ multiplex PCR; in TCRdb, only in-frame clones are kept and a portion is missing. This sample has about 93,000 clones, with approximately 72% found just once. Sample: PBMCs. These receptors all stem from a woman between 35 and 50 years old in good health and CMV-seronegative.

The chain employs TRBV6-1 and TRBJ1-1; TRBD1 might be the D (6 bases). The CDR3 contains 14 residues. Looked up from germline, CDR1 is MNHNS and CDR2 is SASEGT. The ends were cut back, 1 base at V and 10 bases at J, with 16 bases in the middle. Here the CDR3 reads CASSEGGRGFGAFF. The CDR3 coding sequence is TGTGCCAGCAGTGAAGGTGGCAGGGGTTTTGGAGCTTTCTTT.

This chain connects TRBV28 to TRBJ2-6, with D unclear. The germline V and J ends were trimmed by 5 bases and 0 bases, with 11 bases remaining between them. There are 16 residues in the CDR3. Per the germline V gene, CDR1 is MDHEN and CDR2 is SYDVKM. The CDR3 region has the DNA TGTGCCAGCAGTCCCCACACCTTCTCTGGGGCCAACGTCCTGACTTTC. This translates into CASSPHTFSGANVLTF.

Regarding this clone: Relative to the germline gene, one junction end is altered; a read error may explain this. The gene calls are TRBV7-2 and TRBJ1-5; 9 bases align to TRBD1. CDR3 length equals 14 residues. Germline loops: CDR1 SGHTA, CDR2 FQGNSA. In DNA, the CDR3 is TGTGCCGGCAGCTCGGGACAGGGAAATCAGCCCCAGCATTTT. Its protein product is CAGSSGQGNQPQHF.

The chain employs TRBV6-6 and TRBJ1-3; D may be TRBD1 (6 bases). Germline V gene sequence: CDR1 MNHNY, CDR2 SVGAGI (reference sequence). This CDR3 contains 13 residues. The V end lost 6 bases, the J end lost 4 bases, and 10 bases lay between the germline ends. The CDR3 spells CASSPDRGNTIYF. The CDR3 nucleotides are TGTGCCAGCAGCCCCGACAGGGGAAACACCATATATTTT.

The rearrangement links TRBV19 to TRBJ1-1; no firm D call. The CDR3 sequence is 15 residues long. Germline assignment: CDR1 LNHDA and CDR2 SQIVND (reference sequence). V was pared by 8 bases and J by 3 bases, with 19 bases between. The CDR3: CASSSLEGAHTEAFF. The CDR3 coding sequence is TGTGCCAGTTCTTCTTTGGAGGGAGCTCACACTGAAGCTTTCTTT. The full variable domain, in which reference TRBV19 and TRBJ1-1 provide the parts outside the CDR3, is DGGITQSPKYLFRKEGQNVTLSCEQNLNHDAMYWYRQDPGQGLRLIYYSQIVNDFQKGDIAEGYSVSREKKESFPLTVTSAQKNPTAFYLCASSSLEGAHTEAFFGQGTRLTVV.

The chain links TRBV6-1 to TRBJ1-2, with 7 bases aligning to TRBD1. From germline, CDR1 is MNHNS and CDR2 SASEGT. V shed 5 bases and J 6 bases; nucleotides not matched to a gene: 6. The CDR3 runs 13 residues. DNA for the CDR3: TGTGCCAGCAGTAAACAGGGGAACCATGGCTACACCTTC. Its translation is CASSKQGNHGYTF.

The chain recombines TRBV6-5 with TRBJ2-1; the D is unclear. This CDR3 comprises 13 residues. V was shortened by 2 bases and J by 10 bases, with 12 bases between the two germline ends. CDR1 MNHEY and CDR2 SVGAGI come from the germline V gene. The CDR3 spells CASSYNLGLEQFF. CDR3 bases: TGTGCCAGCAGTTACAATCTGGGCTTAGAGCAGTTCTTC.

This chain links TRBV10-3 with TRBJ1-1, with D possibly being TRBD1 (6 bases). The CDR3 consists of 13 residues. The ends were cut back, 5 bases at V and 3 bases at J, with 10 bases in the middle. Per germline, CDR1 ENHRY and CDR2 SYGVKD. In DNA, the CDR3 is TGTGCCATCAGTTCCCACAGGGACACTGAAGCTTTCTTT. It specifies CAISSHRDTEAFF.

The chain recombines TRBV29-1 with TRBJ2-6; tentatively, D is TRBD1 (5 bases). The CDR3 loop spans 18 amino acids. CDR1 is SQVTM and CDR2 is ANQGSEA in the germline V gene. V shed 6 bases and J shed 0 bases, with 21 bases lying between them. CDR3 region: CSVEFDSNSFSGANVLTF. DNA of the CDR3: TGCAGCGTCGAATTCGACAGCAACTCTTTCTCTGGGGCCAACGTCCTGACTTTC.

The chain uses TRBV6-1 and TRBJ2-1, with D unclear. The CDR3 is made up of 12 amino acids. CDR1 and CDR2 from the germline V gene are MNHNS and SASEGT. Trimming took 6 bases from V and 8 from J, leaving 11 bases between them. The CDR3 here is CASRLLNDEQFF. The DNA of the CDR3 is TGTGCCAGCAGGCTACTAAACGATGAGCAGTTCTTC.

The chain uses TRBV19 and TRBJ2-2; 7 bases are shared with TRBD2. The CDR3 totals 15 residues. Trimming took 5 bases from V and 3 from J; bases not matched to a gene: 6. Germline assignment: CDR1 LNHDA and CDR2 SQIVND (reference sequence). In DNA form, the CDR3 reads TGTGCCAGTAGTGAGGGAGGGCGCGACACCGGGGAGCTGTTTTTT. Translated, it gives CASSEGGRDTGELFF.

This clone was detected only once. CDR3 in amino acids: CASSLGAGYGYTF. Here the CDR3 DNA reads TGTGCCAGCAGTTTGGGCGCTGGCTATGGCTACACCTTC. The chain couples TRBV2 to TRBJ1-2; no definite D call. Trimming removed 5 bases from V and 4 bases from J, with 11 bases in between. The germline V gene has CDR1 SNHLY and CDR2 FYNNEI. The CDR3 is 13 residues long.

The chain couples TRBV15 to TRBJ2-3; 12 positions match TRBD2. CDR3 length equals 19 residues. V was clipped by 3 bases and J by 8 bases; unmatched bases: 18. From germline, CDR1 is LNHNV and CDR2 YYDKDF (reference sequence). CDR3 sequence reads: CATSSEGLAGWDGHGTQYF. The CDR3 DNA reads as TGTGCCACCAGCAGCGAAGGACTAGCGGGATGGGATGGCCACGGTACGCAGTATTTT. Full variable domain (outside the CDR3, taken from reference TRBV15 and TRBJ2-3): DAMVIQNPRYQVTQFGKPVTLSCSQTLNHNVMYWYQQKSSQAPKLLFHYYDKDFNNEADTPDNFQSRRPNTSFCFLDIRSPGLGDTAMYLCATSSEGLAGWDGHGTQYFGPGTRLTVL.

This chain links TRBV27 with TRBJ2-6; unclear D gene. The V end lost 4 bases, the J end lost 0 bases, and 13 bases lay between the germline ends. This CDR3 has 17 amino acids. Germline CDR1 is MNHEY and CDR2 is SMNVEV (reference sequence). In nucleotides, the CDR3 is TGTGCCAGCAGTTCGATAACCCCCAGCTCTGGGGCCAACGTCCTGACTTTC. Residues: CASSSITPSSGANVLTF.

This clone was seen a few times. V usage is TRBV6-1 and J usage is TRBJ2-2; TRBD2 matches 9 bases. The V gene's germline CDR1 is MNHNS and CDR2 SASEGT. This CDR3 comprises 15 residues. V was clipped by 4 bases and J by 4 bases; unmatched bases: 4. The CDR3 nucleotides read TGTGCCAGCAGTGGCCTAGCGGGGAGCACCGGGGAGCTGTTTTTT. Translation gives CASSGLAGSTGELFF.

Only one count was recorded for this clone. V usage is TRBV4-2 and J usage is TRBJ1-6; 9 bases match TRBD1. V shed 0 bases and J 9 bases; nucleotides not matched to a gene: 12. Germline CDR1 reads LGHNA; CDR2 reads YNFKEQ. This CDR3 spans 18 amino acids. The CDR3 region has the DNA TGTGCCAGCAGCCAAGACGAACAGGGGGCGCGAAGGGGTTCACCCCTCCACTTT. It specifies CASSQDEQGARRGSPLHF.

This chain uses TRBV5-8 with TRBJ2-5; 10 nucleotides agree with TRBD1. After removal of 0 bases from V and 5 bases from J, the junction contained 7 bases not matched to a gene. CDR1 is SGHTS and CDR2 is YDEGEE in the germline V gene. The length of the CDR3 is 16 residues. The CDR3 reads CASSLAGTGVGETQYF. DNA for the CDR3: TGTGCCAGCAGCTTGGCGGGGACAGGGGTAGGGGAGACCCAGTACTTC.

This clone came up many times. V and J are TRBV28 and TRBJ1-2, with D possibly being TRBD1 (6 bases). The CDR3 is 15 residues long. The germline gives CDR1 MDHEN, CDR2 SYDVKM. The V gene lost 1 base and the J gene lost 1 base, with 10 bases spanning the gap. CDR3 DNA: TGTGCCAGCAGTTTATCAGGGGCGATTAACTATGGCTACACCTTC. Translating it yields CASSLSGAINYGYTF.

The chain joins TRBV28 to TRBJ1-4, with D possibly TRBD1 on 5 matching bases. CDR3 length equals 15 residues. Trimming took off 2 bases at V and 4 bases at J, with 11 bases between the two ends. Germline V gives CDR1 MDHEN, CDR2 SYDVKM. The CDR3 reads CASSLGAVYNEKLFF. CDR3 DNA sequence: TGTGCCAGCAGTTTAGGGGCGGTTTATAATGAAAAACTGTTTTTT.

The V and J genes are TRBV28 and TRBJ2-2, with 10 bases that match TRBD2. V lost 10 bases to trimming and J lost 5 bases; unmatched junction nucleotides: 10. The CDR3 totals 15 residues. Germline V gene lookup returns CDR1 MDHEN and CDR2 SYDVKM. The CDR3 sequence is CATLAGVGRTGELFF. Here the CDR3 DNA reads TGTGCCACTCTAGCGGGAGTCGGGAGGACCGGGGAGCTGTTTTTT.

This clone has just a few counts. The genes are TRBV28 and TRBJ1-2; 9 bases are a match to TRBD1. Germline lookup yields CDR1 MDHEN and CDR2 SYDVKM. The ends lost 8 bases at V and 3 bases at J; junction bases unmatched: 10. The CDR3 has 15 residues. CDR3 residues: CASGETGGKDYGYTF. In DNA form, the CDR3 reads TGTGCCAGCGGGGAGACAGGGGGTAAGGACTATGGCTACACCTTC.

The genes are TRBV18 and TRBJ1-5; a possible D gene is TRBD1 (5 bases). V was cut by 3 bases and J by 7 bases, with 25 bases left in between. Germline assignment: CDR1 KGHSH and CDR2 LQKENI. This CDR3 region has 18 residues. The CDR3 is CASSPPISGGVRGQPQHF. The CDR3, as DNA: TGTGCCAGCTCACCCCCAATCAGTGGGGGGGTACGGGGGCAGCCCCAGCATTTT.

The V and J genes are TRBV19 and TRBJ2-1; TRBD1 matches 8 bases. The CDR3 is 15 amino acids. Germline loops: CDR1 LNHDA, CDR2 SQIVND (reference sequence). V shed 3 bases, J shed 7 bases, and the junction held 8 bases outside the gene matches. CDR3 sequence: CASSIRDRGVNEQFF. CDR3 bases: TGTGCCAGTAGTATTCGCGACAGGGGTGTGAATGAGCAGTTCTTC.